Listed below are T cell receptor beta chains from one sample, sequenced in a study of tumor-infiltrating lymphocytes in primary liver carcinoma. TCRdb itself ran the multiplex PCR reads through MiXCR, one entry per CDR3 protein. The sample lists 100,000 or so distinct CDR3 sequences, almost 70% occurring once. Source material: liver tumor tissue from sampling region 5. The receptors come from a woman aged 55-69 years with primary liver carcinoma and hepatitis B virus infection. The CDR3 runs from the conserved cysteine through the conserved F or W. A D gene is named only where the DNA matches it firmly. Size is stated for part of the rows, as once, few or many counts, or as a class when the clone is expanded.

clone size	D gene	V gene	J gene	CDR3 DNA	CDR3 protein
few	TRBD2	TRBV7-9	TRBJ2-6	TGTGCCAGCAGCCGCTATGTCCTAGCGGGGAAGACTGGGGCCAACGTCCTGACTTTC	CASSRYVLAGKTGANVLTF
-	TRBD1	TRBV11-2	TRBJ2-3	TGTGCCAGCAACCCCCTGACAGGGGGCACAGATACGCATTATTTT	CASNPLTGGTDTHYF
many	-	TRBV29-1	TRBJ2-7	TGCAGCGTTGGTGGGAGGCCCCACTACGAGCAGTACTTC	CSVGGRPHYEQYF
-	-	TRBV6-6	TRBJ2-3	TGTGCAAGCAGTCGTGCCGGGACAACTATCACAGGTACGCAGTATTTT	CASSRAGTTITGTQYF
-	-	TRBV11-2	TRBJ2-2	TGTGCCAGCAGCTTAAGGGGAACCGGGGAGATGTTTTTT	CASSLRGTGEMFF
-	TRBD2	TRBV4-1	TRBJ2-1	TGCGCCAGCAGCCATAGACTAGCGGGGAGCTCCTATAATGAGCAGTCCTTC	CASSHRLAGSSYNEQSF
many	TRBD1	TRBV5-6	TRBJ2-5	TGTGCCAGCAGCTTAACGGGACAGGGGGCCCTAGAGACCCAGTACTTC	CASSLTGQGALETQYF
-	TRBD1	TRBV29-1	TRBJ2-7	TGCAGCGTTTCGGGGACAGCGTCAACATACGAGCAGTACTTC	CSVSGTASTYEQYF
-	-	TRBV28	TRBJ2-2	TGTGCCAGCAGTAAACCTAACGGACCGTCCACCGGGGAGCCGTTTTTT	CASSKPNGPSTGEPFF
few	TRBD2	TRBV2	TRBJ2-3	TGTGCCAGCAGACCTAGCGGGAGATTTAGCACAGATACGCAGTATTTT	CASRPSGRFSTDTQYF
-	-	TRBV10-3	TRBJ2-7	TGTGCCATCAGTAAACACAGGGAGGACGAGCAGTACTTC	CAISKHREDEQYF
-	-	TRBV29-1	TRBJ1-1	TGCTGCGTAGTTGGGACCCCCACGAGAGGCACTGAAGCCTTCTTT	CCVVGTPTRGTEAFF
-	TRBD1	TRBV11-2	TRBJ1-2	TGTGTCAGCAGCTTAAACAGGGGATTCCATGGCTACAGCTTC	CVSSLNRGFHGYSF
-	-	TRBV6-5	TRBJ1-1	TGTGTCAGCAAGGGGAGGTACACTGATGCTTTCTTT	CVSKGRYTDAFF
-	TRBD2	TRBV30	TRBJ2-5	TGTACCTGGTCCGGGACTAGCGGGAACCAAGAGACCCAGTACTTC	CTWSGTSGNQETQYF
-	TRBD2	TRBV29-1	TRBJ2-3	TGCAGTGTTGATGGTTGGCTAGCGGGAAGCAACACAGATACGCAGTATTTT	CSVDGWLAGSNTDTQYF